Shown below are 30 T cell receptor beta chains from a single sample sequenced in a study of blood T cell repertoires in COVID-19. TCRdb's table, derived via immunoSEQ multiplex PCR, lists solely in-frame clones and lacks some. The sample holds 250,000 to 350,000 clones, about 90% seen once. Source material: peripheral blood. The source is a woman aged 30 to 39 with COVID-19, enrolled during active disease.

The rearrangement uses TRBV11-1 and TRBJ2-3, with D possibly being TRBD2 (6 bases). From germline, CDR1 is SGHAT and CDR2 FQDESV (reference sequence). Between the trimmed V and J ends, which lost 0 bases and 4 bases, there was a span of 8 bases. This CDR3 region has 14 residues. CDR3 loop: CASSLARGADTQYF. As DNA, the CDR3 is TGTGCCAGCAGCTTAGCGCGGGGAGCAGATACGCAGTATTTT. The full variable domain, with the rest looked up from reference TRBV11-1 and TRBJ2-3, is EAEVAQSPRYKITEKSQAVAFWCDPISGHATLYWYRQILGQGPELLVQFQDESVVDDSQLPKDRFSAERLKGVDSTLKIQPAELGDSAMYLCASSLARGADTQYFGPGTRLTVL.

The chain recombines TRBV6-5 with TRBJ2-4; tentatively, D is TRBD2 (5 bases). Germline V gene lookup returns CDR1 MNHEY and CDR2 SVGAGI. The CDR3 spans 16 residues. The germline V and J ends were trimmed by 3 bases and 3 bases, with 15 bases remaining between them. CDR3 sequence reads: CASSYSTSRGKNIQYF. The CDR3 DNA reads as TGTGCCAGCAGTTATTCCACTTCTCGGGGCAAAAACATTCAGTACTTC.

V gene TRBV4-1 combines with J gene TRBJ2-7; 10 bases are a match to TRBD2. This CDR3 region has 17 residues. Germline CDR1 is MGHRA and CDR2 is YSYEKL. J was trimmed by 2 bases and V by 0 bases; bases with no gene match: 7. The CDR3, as DNA: TGCGCCAGCAGCCAAGATGCCCCACTAGCGGGAACCTACGAGCAGTACTTC. As protein: CASSQDAPLAGTYEQYF.

The rearrangement uses TRBV10-1 and TRBJ2-7; 7 nucleotides align to TRBD1. V was pared by 0 bases and J by 4 bases, with 6 bases of the junction left unmatched. Germline V gene lookup returns CDR1 WNHNN and CDR2 SYGVQD (reference sequence). The CDR3 length is 15 residues. The chain's CDR3 is CASSESGGEGYEQYF. In DNA, the CDR3 is TGCGCCAGCAGTGAGTCAGGGGGCGAGGGATACGAGCAGTACTTC.

This chain joins TRBV18 and TRBJ1-5, with D perhaps TRBD1 (6 bases). V was cut by 5 bases and J by 0 bases, with 11 bases left in between. This CDR3 spans 15 amino acids. Germline V lookup: CDR1 KGHSH, CDR2 LQKENI. The DNA of the CDR3 is TGTGCCAGCTCAGGGACATTTAATAGCAATCAGCCCCAGCATTTT. It is translated as CASSGTFNSNQPQHF.

This clone appeared a few times. This chain joins TRBV4-1 and TRBJ2-4, with TRBD2 matching over 8 bases. Unmatched junction bases numbered 6, after V lost 4 bases and J lost 1 base. The CDR3 sequence is 16 residues long. Germline V CDR1 and CDR2: MGHRA, YSYEKL. The DNA for the CDR3 is TGCGCCAGCAGCCCCGGGAGGGCGAAGGCCAAAAACATTCAGTACTTC. Amino acids: CASSPGRAKAKNIQYF.

J is TRBJ1-3 and V is TRBV9; D possibly corresponds to TRBD1 (5 bases). CDR3 length: 13 amino acids. Germline-derived CDR1 and CDR2 are SGDLS and YYNGEE. Between the trimmed V and J ends, which lost 4 bases and 4 bases, there was a span of 9 bases. CDR3 sequence (DNA): TGTGCCAGCAGCTGGGGGGAAGGAAACACCATATATTTT. It codes for CASSWGEGNTIYF.

The chain has TRBV18 and TRBJ2-2; TRBD2 might be the D (6 bases). V was clipped by 3 bases and J by 5 bases, with 13 bases between them. The CDR3 is made up of 15 amino acids. Germline V CDR1 and CDR2: KGHSH, LQKENI. The DNA for the CDR3 is TGTGCCAGCTCACCCGGGGGAAGTTTTACCGGGGAGCTGTTTTTT. It codes for CASSPGGSFTGELFF. Looking up the rest from reference TRBV18 and TRBJ2-2 gives the full variable domain: NAGVMQNPRHLVRRRGQEARLRCSPMKGHSHVYWYRQLPEEGLKFMVYLQKENIIDESGMPKERFSAEFPKEGPSILRIQQVVRGDSAAYFCASSPGGSFTGELFFGEGSRLTVL.

This sequence joins TRBV2 and TRBJ2-6; 8 bases match TRBD1. CDR3 length equals 18 residues. The germline gives CDR1 SNHLY, CDR2 FYNNEI. The ends lost 6 bases at V and 0 bases at J; junction bases unmatched: 10. The CDR3 bases are TGTGCCAGCAGAACAGACAGGGGCGCTACCTCTGGGGCCAACGTCCTGACTTTC. It encodes CASRTDRGATSGANVLTF.

The chain joins TRBV5-1 to TRBJ1-1; 8 bases are a match to TRBD1. Germline V gives CDR1 SGHRS, CDR2 YFSETQ. The CDR3 extends over 14 amino acids. V trimming: 4 bases; J trimming: 0 bases; junction bases outside the gene matches: 2. The CDR3 DNA follows: TGCGCCAGCAGCCAACAGGGGGTGAACACTGAAGCTTTCTTT. Protein sequence: CASSQQGVNTEAFF.

This sequence joins TRBV5-1 and TRBJ2-1; TRBD2 matches 7 bases. The CDR3 has 14 amino acids. J gave up 8 bases and V 4 bases, and 9 bases lay outside the gene matches. Germline assignment: CDR1 SGHRS and CDR2 YFSETQ. DNA for the CDR3: TGCGCCAGCAGCAACCGCGGGAGAGTGGATGAGCAGTTCTTC. Translation gives CASSNRGRVDEQFF.

The V gene is TRBV2, the J gene TRBJ2-7, with TRBD2 matching 9 bases. The V gene end was trimmed by 8 bases and the J gene end by 5 bases; junction bases not matched to a gene: 4. The germline gives CDR1 SNHLY, CDR2 FYNNEI. CDR3 length equals 12 residues. CDR3 loop: CASRAGGDEQYF. CDR3 sequence (DNA): TGTGCCAGCCGTGCGGGAGGGGACGAGCAGTACTTC.

This chain uses TRBV18 with TRBJ1-1; the D gene is possibly TRBD1 (5 bases). With 1 base removed from V and 3 bases from J, the gap between germline ends came to 9 bases. In germline, CDR1 is KGHSH, CDR2 LQKENI. CDR3 length equals 14 residues. The CDR3 protein is CASSPQQEYTEAFF. The CDR3 DNA follows: TGTGCCAGCTCACCACAACAGGAGTACACTGAAGCTTTCTTT.

The chain carries TRBV4-1 and TRBJ2-3; possible D gene TRBD1, 5 bases. V lost 3 bases, J lost 4 bases, and 14 bases lay in between. Germline values: CDR1 MGHRA, CDR2 YSYEKL. This CDR3 has 15 amino acids. In DNA form, the CDR3 reads TGCGCCAGCAGCCATTTCGCTCAGGGTTCAGATACGCAGTATTTT. This sequence encodes CASSHFAQGSDTQYF.

V gene TRBV6-2 or TRBV6-3 combines with J gene TRBJ2-1; 7 nucleotides line up with TRBD2. Germline-derived CDR1 and CDR2 are MNHEY and SVGEGT. Trimming removed 4 bases from V and 12 bases from J; junction bases left unmatched: 18. This CDR3 spans 16 amino acids. Here the CDR3 DNA reads TGTGCCAGCAGTTTTCCGACACGGGGGGTAAGGGTCTGGCAGTTCTTC. Protein product: CASSFPTRGVRVWQFF.

This clone came up once. The chain couples TRBV10-2 to TRBJ2-7; TRBD2 is a possible D gene (5 bases). The CDR3 contains 11 residues. CDR1 WSHSY and CDR2 SAAADI come from the germline V gene. V was pared by 4 bases and J by 7 bases, with 8 bases between. CDR3 coding DNA: TGCGCCAGCAGTGTCGGAGGAGAGCAGTACTTC. This encodes CASSVGGEQYF.

The rearrangement links TRBV6-5 to TRBJ2-6; tentatively, D is TRBD1 (6 bases). V lost 4 bases and J lost 0, with 10 bases in between. CDR1 is MNHEY and CDR2 is SVGAGI in the germline V gene. The CDR3 covers 16 residues. The CDR3 DNA reads TGTGCCAGCAGTTCCGGACAGCCCTCTGGGGCCAACGTCCTGACTTTC. It is translated as CASSSGQPSGANVLTF.

This chain uses TRBV18 with TRBJ2-7; 7 bases align to TRBD1. This CDR3 is 15 amino acids long. Per the germline V gene, CDR1 is KGHSH and CDR2 is LQKENI. V trimming: 3 bases; J trimming: 1 base; junction bases outside the gene matches: 6. CDR3 DNA sequence: TGTGCCAGCTCACCGCCCCGGGACAGATCCTACGAGCAGTACTTC. It encodes CASSPPRDRSYEQYF.

The V call is TRBV5-4, the J call TRBJ2-1, with TRBD2 matching 12 bases. The CDR3 totals 14 residues. The trim removed 6 bases at V and 5 bases at J, leaving 3 bases unmatched. CDR1 and CDR2 from the germline V gene are SGHNT and YYREEE (reference sequence). DNA for the CDR3: TGTGCCAGCACTAGCGGGAGGGGGAACAATGAGCAGTTCTTC. This gives the protein CASTSGRGNNEQFF.

This clone was recorded only once. J is TRBJ1-3 and V is TRBV29-1; 7 bases line up with TRBD1. The CDR3 sequence is 13 residues long. V lost 7 bases and J lost 3; bases outside the gene matches: 6. Germline-derived CDR1 and CDR2 are SQVTM and ANQGSEA. CDR3 DNA sequence: TGCAGCGCCCGACAGGGCGGTGGAAACACCATATATTTT. Its translation is CSARQGGGNTIYF.

This chain links TRBV28 with TRBJ1-6, with TRBD1 matching 7 bases. The CDR3 spans 15 residues. Germline V gene data show CDR1 as MDHEN and CDR2 as SYDVKM. The trim removed 3 bases at V and 8 bases at J, leaving 7 bases unmatched. The CDR3 is CASSLVAGGDSPLHF. The CDR3 nucleotides are TGTGCCAGCAGTTTGGTTGCAGGGGGAGATTCACCCCTCCACTTT.

V and J are TRBV10-1 and TRBJ2-5; the match to TRBD1 covers 8 bases. CDR3 size: 13 residues. CDR1 is WNHNN and CDR2 is SYGVQD in the germline V gene (reference sequence). V shed 4 bases and J 4 bases; nucleotides not matched to a gene: 2. The CDR3 here is CASSGTGRETQYF. The CDR3 DNA is TGCGCCAGCAGTGGGACAGGGAGAGAGACCCAGTACTTC.

The rearrangement links TRBV9 to TRBJ2-1, with TRBD2 matching over 13 bases. Germline values: CDR1 SGDLS, CDR2 YYNGEE. Losses at the gene ends were 3 bases for V and 7 bases for J; bases not matched to a gene: 7. The CDR3 extends over 16 amino acids. CDR3: CASSGPGTSGINEQFF. CDR3 in DNA: TGTGCCAGCAGCGGTCCCGGGACTAGCGGGATTAATGAGCAGTTCTTC.

The rearrangement links TRBV5-1 to TRBJ2-7, with D possibly TRBD1 on 6 matching bases. Germline V CDR1 and CDR2: SGHRS, YFSETQ. This CDR3 has 14 residues. V was pared by 3 bases and J by 2 bases, with 12 bases between. CDR3 bases: TGCGCCAGCAGCTCCGGGACAACGACCTACGAGCAGTACTTC. It encodes CASSSGTTTYEQYF. Looking up the rest from reference TRBV5-1 and TRBJ2-7 gives the full variable domain: KAGVTQTPRYLIKTRGQQVTLSCSPISGHRSVSWYQQTPGQGLQFLFEYFSETQRNKGNFPGRFSGRQFSNSRSEMNVSTLELGDSALYLCASSSGTTTYEQYFGPGTRLTVT.

The rearrangement joins TRBV18 to TRBJ1-1; D is ambiguous. Germline V gene data show CDR1 as KGHSH and CDR2 as LQKENI. The CDR3 covers 13 residues. The germline V and J ends were trimmed by 11 bases and 0 bases, with 13 bases remaining between them. The CDR3 DNA follows: TGTGCCGTCGCACAGAACATGAACACTGAAGCTTTCTTT. Residues: CAVAQNMNTEAFF.

This chain joins TRBV19 and TRBJ1-4; no clear D. The V and J ends lost 3 bases and 9 bases respectively, with 11 bases between them. In germline, CDR1 is LNHDA, CDR2 SQIVND (reference sequence). The length of the CDR3 is 13 residues. The CDR3 region has the DNA TGTGCCAGTAGTATGTGGCAGGTGCAAAAACTGTTTTTT. This gives the protein CASSMWQVQKLFF.

The chain combines TRBV28 with TRBJ1-5; TRBD1 is a possible D gene (6 bases). CDR3 length: 16 residues. The V end was cut by 6 bases, the J end by 0 bases, with 15 bases between. Germline V lookup: CDR1 MDHEN, CDR2 SYDVKM. The CDR3 spells CASRPRGSYSNQPQHF. CDR3 DNA sequence: TGTGCCAGCAGACCCAGGGGCTCTTATAGCAATCAGCCCCAGCATTTT.

The CDR3 is CASSSLQTQYF. The CDR3 coding sequence is TGTGCCAGCAGTAGCCTTCAGACGCAGTATTTT. V is TRBV3-1 (or the pseudogene TRBV3-2) and J is TRBJ2-3; no clear D gene. Per the germline V gene, CDR1 is LGHDT and CDR2 is YNNKEL (reference sequence). V was trimmed by 6 bases and J by 9 bases, leaving 10 bases between them. The CDR3 runs 11 residues.

The chain couples TRBV2 to TRBJ2-5, with 15 bases identical to TRBD2. Germline V lookup: CDR1 SNHLY, CDR2 FYNNEI. Trimming removed 6 bases from V and 4 bases from J; junction bases left unmatched: 3. The CDR3 is 15 amino acids. In nucleotides, the CDR3 is TGTGCCAGCAGCTTGGGACTAGCGGGAGGAGAGACCCAGTACTTC. Translating gives CASSLGLAGGETQYF. Together with reference TRBV2 and TRBJ2-5, the CDR3 gives the full variable domain: EPEVTQTPSHQVTQMGQEVILRCVPISNHLYFYWYRQILGQKVEFLVSFYNNEISEKSEIFDDQFSVERPDGSNFTLKIRSTKLEDSAMYFCASSLGLAGGETQYFGPGTRLLVL.

This rearrangement joins TRBV10-3 to TRBJ2-3; TRBD1 matches at 8 bases. The CDR3 contains 12 residues. The germline CDR1 and CDR2 sequences are ENHRY and SYGVKD. Germline trimming cut 10 bases from V and 2 bases from J; bases unmatched to any gene: 2. In DNA form, the CDR3 reads TGTGCCACCCAGGGGGCCACAGATACGCAGTATTTT. It encodes CATQGATDTQYF.